The next 20 T cell receptor beta chains were all read from a single sample in a study of blood T cell repertoires in COVID-19. Data came from immunoSEQ multiplex PCR; TCRdb stores just in-frame clones and leaves some out. The sample has 200,000 to 300,000 clones, around 81% seen once. Sequences were obtained from peripheral blood. All receptors derive from a woman aged 60 to 75 with active or convalescent COVID-19.

In its sample, this clone was seen a few times. In DNA form, the CDR3 reads TGTGCCTGGAGTCTAAGCCCTAACTCCTATAATTCACCCCTCCACTTT. Amino acid sequence: CAWSLSPNSYNSPLHF. The chain employs TRBV30 and TRBJ1-6; D is ambiguous. This CDR3 has 16 residues. V was cut by 2 bases and J by 0 bases, with 11 bases left in between. Looked up from germline, CDR1 is GTSNPN and CDR2 is SVGIG (reference sequence).

The chain couples TRBV28 to TRBJ2-7, with 11 nucleotides matching TRBD2. J was trimmed by 2 bases and V by 5 bases; bases with no gene match: 8. This CDR3 spans 16 amino acids. The germline V gene has CDR1 MDHEN and CDR2 SYDVKM. The chain's CDR3 is CASSPTSGSWTYEQYF. DNA of the CDR3: TGTGCCAGCAGTCCTACTAGCGGGAGTTGGACCTACGAGCAGTACTTC.

The chain recombines TRBV19 with TRBJ2-5, with D perhaps matching TRBD2 (6 bases). The CDR3 is 15 residues long. V was trimmed by 4 bases and J by 4 bases, leaving 16 bases between them. Germline V CDR1 and CDR2: LNHDA, SQIVND (reference sequence). CDR3 in amino acids: CASSRPGLSLETQYF. CDR3 sequence (DNA): TGTGCCAGTAGTAGGCCGGGACTTTCTCTAGAGACCCAGTACTTC. The entire variable domain, with the rest obtained from reference TRBV19 and TRBJ2-5, is as follows: DGGITQSPKYLFRKEGQNVTLSCEQNLNHDAMYWYRQDPGQGLRLIYYSQIVNDFQKGDIAEGYSVSREKKESFPLTVTSAQKNPTAFYLCASSRPGLSLETQYFGPGTRLLVL.

The chain combines TRBV19 with TRBJ1-5; no clear D gene. Germline V CDR1 and CDR2: LNHDA, SQIVND (reference sequence). V lost 5 bases to trimming and J lost 4 bases, with 15 bases between them. The CDR3 loop spans 15 amino acids. The CDR3 sequence: CASSPTGLWNQPQHF. CDR3 coding DNA: TGTGCCAGTAGTCCAACGGGGTTATGGAATCAGCCCCAGCATTTT.

The chain carries TRBV2 and TRBJ2-7, with 10 bases aligning to TRBD1. The V gene end was trimmed by 3 bases and the J gene end by 3 bases; junction bases not matched to a gene: 5. Germline CDR1 reads SNHLY; CDR2 reads FYNNEI. The length of the CDR3 is 15 residues. CDR3 nucleotides: TGTGCCAGCAGTGAGGCCGGGACAGGGGTCTACGAGCAGTACTTC. Translated: CASSEAGTGVYEQYF.

This rearrangement joins TRBV12-3 or TRBV12-4 to TRBJ1-2, with no clear D. The V gene lost 3 bases and the J gene lost 4 bases, with 6 bases spanning the gap. The length of the CDR3 is 12 residues. This chain's CDR3 is CASSFGTYGYTF. Here the CDR3 DNA reads TGTGCCAGCAGTTTTGGCACCTATGGCTACACCTTC.

The V and J genes are TRBV9 and TRBJ1-5; TRBD1 might be the D (5 bases). Deletions cut 0 bases from V and 7 bases from J, with 8 bases between. Looked up from germline, CDR1 is SGDLS and CDR2 is YYNGEE. CDR3 length: 13 amino acids. The CDR3 DNA sequence: TGTGCCAGCAGCGTAGCCCCAGGGCAGCCCCAGCATTTT. Translated: CASSVAPGQPQHF.

This clone came up a few times. This chain connects TRBV19 to TRBJ1-6, with D perhaps matching TRBD1 (5 bases). Germline V CDR1 and CDR2: LNHDA, SQIVND (reference sequence). V was shortened by 8 bases and J by 8 bases, with 19 bases between the two germline ends. This CDR3 has 15 amino acids. CDR3 sequence reads: CASGAGLYPHSPLHF. CDR3 nucleotides: TGTGCCAGTGGGGCGGGATTATATCCGCATTCACCCCTCCACTTT.

The chain uses TRBV6-1 and TRBJ2-7; 7 positions match TRBD2. The germline gives CDR1 MNHNS, CDR2 SASEGT. V shed 2 bases and J 2 bases; nucleotides not matched to a gene: 6. The CDR3 covers 15 residues. CDR3 protein: CASSETGGGTYEQYV. CDR3 nucleotides: TGTGCCAGCAGTGAAACTGGGGGGGGGACCTACGAGCAGTACGTC.

The chain uses TRBV6-6 and TRBJ1-2; 10 positions match TRBD1. V dropped 4 bases and J dropped 8; count of bases not matched to a gene: 13. CDR1 and CDR2 from the germline V gene are MNHNY and SVGAGI (reference sequence). The CDR3 sequence is 16 residues long. In nucleotides, the CDR3 is TGTGCCAGCAGTTCTAATCGACAGGGGGCTGGTAGGGGCTACACCTTC. Its translation is CASSSNRQGAGRGYTF.

The chain joins TRBV18 to TRBJ2-3; perhaps TRBD2 as D (6 bases). The CDR3 is 17 residues long. Trimming took off 5 bases at V and 0 bases at J, with 18 bases between the two ends. Germline values: CDR1 KGHSH, CDR2 LQKENI. The CDR3 bases are TGTGCCAGCTCATCTCGAAATGGCGGGGCCAGCACAGATACGCAGTATTTT. This encodes CASSSRNGGASTDTQYF.

The V and J genes are TRBV29-1 and TRBJ2-7; the D gene is possibly TRBD2 (6 bases). The V gene's germline CDR1 is SQVTM and CDR2 ANQGSEA. The CDR3 loop spans 13 amino acids. V lost 0 bases to trimming and J lost 6 bases, with 12 bases between them. The CDR3 is CSVEDINGSEQYF. The CDR3 DNA reads as TGCAGCGTTGAAGATATTAACGGGAGCGAGCAGTACTTC.

The V call is TRBV10-1, the J call TRBJ2-3; no clear D gene. The CDR3 sequence is 14 residues long. Between the trimmed V and J ends, which lost 10 bases and 2 bases, there was a span of 16 bases. CDR1 is WNHNN, CDR2 SYGVQD, per germline (reference sequence). This CDR3 reads CATSPETNTDTQYF. DNA of the CDR3: TGCGCCACCAGCCCCGAGACAAACACAGATACGCAGTATTTT.

V is TRBV4-2 and J is TRBJ2-1, with TRBD1 as a possible D gene (6 bases). The germline V and J ends were trimmed by 0 bases and 12 bases, with 24 bases remaining between them. This CDR3 has 17 residues. Germline V gene lookup returns CDR1 LGHNA and CDR2 YNFKEQ. The CDR3 loop is CASSQDLGQRSGFAQFF. CDR3 sequence (DNA): TGTGCCAGCAGCCAAGATCTGGGACAAAGAAGCGGTTTTGCGCAGTTCTTC.

In its sample, this clone was seen a few times. The chain has TRBV2 and TRBJ2-5, with D tentatively TRBD1 (5 bases). Trimming left V 4 bases short and J 2 bases short, with 8 bases between. CDR3 length: 13 amino acids. Germline V gives CDR1 SNHLY, CDR2 FYNNEI. The chain's CDR3 is CASSAGIQETQYF. Here the CDR3 DNA reads TGTGCCAGCAGTGCAGGGATACAAGAGACCCAGTACTTC. The variable domain in full, with the rest retrieved from reference TRBV2 and TRBJ2-5, is EPEVTQTPSHQVTQMGQEVILRCVPISNHLYFYWYRQILGQKVEFLVSFYNNEISEKSEIFDDQFSVERPDGSNFTLKIRSTKLEDSAMYFCASSAGIQETQYFGPGTRLLVL.

The chain is built from TRBV18 and TRBJ2-5; D is possibly TRBD1 (5 bases). CDR1 KGHSH and CDR2 LQKENI come from the germline V gene. Deletions cut 4 bases from V and 3 bases from J, with 12 bases between. The CDR3 is made up of 14 amino acids. CDR3 nucleotides: TGTGCCAGCTCACGCAGGGTTGGAGAAGAGACCCAGTACTTC. The encoded protein is CASSRRVGEETQYF.

The rearrangement uses TRBV6-1 and TRBJ2-3; 12 bases agree with TRBD2. V trimming: 1 base; J trimming: 6 bases; junction bases outside the gene matches: 11. This CDR3 is built from 18 residues. Germline values: CDR1 MNHNS, CDR2 SASEGT. CDR3 DNA: TGTGCCAGCAGTGAAGTTAGGACTAGCGGGATTTTGGTTGATACGCAGTATTTT. This sequence encodes CASSEVRTSGILVDTQYF.

The J gene is TRBJ2-7, the V gene TRBV5-4, with a weak D call TRBD2 (6 bases). The CDR3 extends over 16 amino acids. V was trimmed by 4 bases and J by 0 bases, leaving 17 bases between them. The germline V gene encodes CDR1 SGHNT and CDR2 YYREEE (reference sequence). For the CDR3, the DNA is TGTGCCAGCAGCGCGGGTGGAGGGACCAGCTCCTACGAGCAGTACTTC. Encoded protein: CASSAGGGTSSYEQYF.

The chain has TRBV3-1 (or the pseudogene TRBV3-2) and TRBJ2-1; D is unresolved. The germline V gene encodes CDR1 LGHDT and CDR2 YNNKEL (reference sequence). V was trimmed by 2 bases and J by 9 bases, leaving 5 bases between them. The CDR3 sequence is 11 residues long. CDR3 sequence (DNA): TGTGCCAGCAGCCAAAACACTGAGCAGTTCTTC. Its protein is CASSQNTEQFF.

In DNA, the CDR3 is TGTGCCAGCAGCTTCCGACAGGGGGCTGGCACTGAAGCTTTCTTT. It codes for CASSFRQGAGTEAFF. The V call is TRBV11-3, the J call TRBJ1-1, with 10 positions matching TRBD1. Per germline, CDR1 SGHNT and CDR2 YENEEA. The ends lost 3 bases at V and 4 bases at J; junction bases unmatched: 5. The CDR3 has 15 residues.